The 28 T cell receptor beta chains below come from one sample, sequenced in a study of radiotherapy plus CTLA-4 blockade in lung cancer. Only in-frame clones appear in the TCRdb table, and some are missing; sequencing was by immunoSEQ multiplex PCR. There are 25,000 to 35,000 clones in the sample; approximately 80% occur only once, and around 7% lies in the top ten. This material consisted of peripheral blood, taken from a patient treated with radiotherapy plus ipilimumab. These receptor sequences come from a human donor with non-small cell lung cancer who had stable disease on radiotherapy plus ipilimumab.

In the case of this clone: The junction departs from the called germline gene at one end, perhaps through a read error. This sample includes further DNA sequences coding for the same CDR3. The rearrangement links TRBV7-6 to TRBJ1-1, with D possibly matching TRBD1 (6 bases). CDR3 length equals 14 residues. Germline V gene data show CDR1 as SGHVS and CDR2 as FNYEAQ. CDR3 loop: CASSPGTLNTEAFF. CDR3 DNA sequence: TGTGCCAGCAGCCCCGGGACACTGAACACCGAAGCTTTCTTT.

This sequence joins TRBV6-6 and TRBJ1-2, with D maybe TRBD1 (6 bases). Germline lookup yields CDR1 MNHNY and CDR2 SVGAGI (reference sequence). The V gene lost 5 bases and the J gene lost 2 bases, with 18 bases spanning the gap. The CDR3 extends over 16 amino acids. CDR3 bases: TGTGCCAGCAGTGCCCTCAGACAGGATAAAAACTATGGCTACACCTTC. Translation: CASSALRQDKNYGYTF.

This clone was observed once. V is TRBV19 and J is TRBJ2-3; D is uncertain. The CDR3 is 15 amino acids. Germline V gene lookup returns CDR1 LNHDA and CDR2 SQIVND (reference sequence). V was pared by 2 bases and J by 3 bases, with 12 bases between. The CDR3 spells CASSIFQAGTDTQYF. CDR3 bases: TGTGCCAGTAGTATATTTCAGGCAGGAACAGATACGCAGTATTTT.

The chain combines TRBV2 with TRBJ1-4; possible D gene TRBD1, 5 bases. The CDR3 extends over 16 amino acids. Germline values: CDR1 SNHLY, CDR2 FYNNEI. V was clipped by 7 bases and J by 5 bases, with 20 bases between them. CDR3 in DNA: TGTGCCAGCAATCCCCCGGTGGGGGAGCTAAATGAAAAACTGTTTTTT. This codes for CASNPPVGELNEKLFF.

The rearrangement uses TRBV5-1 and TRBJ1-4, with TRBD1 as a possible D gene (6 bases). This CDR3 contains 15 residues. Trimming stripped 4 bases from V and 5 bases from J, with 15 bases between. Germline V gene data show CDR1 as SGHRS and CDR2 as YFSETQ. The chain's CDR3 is CASSLDGQLNEKLFF. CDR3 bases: TGCGCCAGCAGCCTGGATGGACAGCTAAATGAAAAACTGTTTTTT.

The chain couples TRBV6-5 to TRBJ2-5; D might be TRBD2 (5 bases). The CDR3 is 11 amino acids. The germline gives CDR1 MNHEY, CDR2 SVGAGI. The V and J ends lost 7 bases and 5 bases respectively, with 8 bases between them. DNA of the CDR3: TGTGCCAGCAAACGCGGGGAGACCCAGTACTTC. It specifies CASKRGETQYF.

CDR3 sequence reads: CASRLLSEAFF. The CDR3 coding sequence is TGTGCCAGCCGACTTCTATCCGAAGCTTTCTTT. The gene calls are TRBV18 and TRBJ1-1; D gene uncertain. Germline loops: CDR1 KGHSH, CDR2 LQKENI. The V gene lost 8 bases and the J gene lost 8 bases, with 12 bases spanning the gap. The CDR3 has 11 amino acids.

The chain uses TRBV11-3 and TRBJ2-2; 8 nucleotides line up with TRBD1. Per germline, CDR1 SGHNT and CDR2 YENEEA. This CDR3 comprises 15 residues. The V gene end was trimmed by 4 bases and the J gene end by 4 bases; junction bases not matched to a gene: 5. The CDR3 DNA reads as TGTGCCAGCAGCTACCGGGACAGGCCCACCGGGGAGCTGTTTTTT. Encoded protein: CASSYRDRPTGELFF.

The CDR3 is CASSPARANTGELFF. The CDR3 region has the DNA TGTGCCAGCAGCCCCGCCAGGGCGAACACCGGGGAGCTGTTTTTT. The chain links TRBV6-6 to TRBJ2-2; D might be TRBD1 (5 bases). CDR1 and CDR2 (germline): MNHNY, SVGAGI (reference sequence). This CDR3 is built from 15 residues. V was cut by 6 bases and J by 0 bases, with 11 bases left in between.

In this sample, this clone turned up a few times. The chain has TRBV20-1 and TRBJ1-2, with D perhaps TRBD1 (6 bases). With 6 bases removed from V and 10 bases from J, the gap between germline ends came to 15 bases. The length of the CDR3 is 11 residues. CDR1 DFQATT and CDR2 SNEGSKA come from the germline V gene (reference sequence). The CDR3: CSAPDKGDYTF. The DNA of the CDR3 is TGCAGTGCACCCGACAAGGGGGACTACACCTTC.

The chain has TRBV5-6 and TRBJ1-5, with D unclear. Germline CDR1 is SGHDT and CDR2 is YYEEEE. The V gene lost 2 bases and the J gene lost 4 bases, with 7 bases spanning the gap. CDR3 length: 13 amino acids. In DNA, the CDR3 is TGTGCCAGCAGCTTAGAACCTAATCAGCCCCAGCATTTT. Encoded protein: CASSLEPNQPQHF.

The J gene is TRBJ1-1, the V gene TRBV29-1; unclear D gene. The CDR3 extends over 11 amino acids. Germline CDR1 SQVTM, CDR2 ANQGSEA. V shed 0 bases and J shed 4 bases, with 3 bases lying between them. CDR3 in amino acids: CSVEDATEAFF. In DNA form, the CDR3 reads TGCAGCGTTGAAGACGCCACTGAAGCTTTCTTT.

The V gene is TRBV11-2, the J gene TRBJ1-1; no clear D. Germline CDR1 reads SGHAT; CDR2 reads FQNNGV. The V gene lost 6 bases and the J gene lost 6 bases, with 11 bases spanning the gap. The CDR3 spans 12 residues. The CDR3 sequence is CASRRTGAEAFF. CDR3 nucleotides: TGTGCCAGCAGACGAACCGGGGCTGAAGCTTTCTTT.

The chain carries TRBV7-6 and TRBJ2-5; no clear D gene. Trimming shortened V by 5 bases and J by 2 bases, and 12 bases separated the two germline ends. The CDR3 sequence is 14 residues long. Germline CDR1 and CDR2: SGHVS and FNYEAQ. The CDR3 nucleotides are TGTGCCAGCAGCCGACGACATAGACAAGAGACCCAGTACTTC. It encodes CASSRRHRQETQYF.

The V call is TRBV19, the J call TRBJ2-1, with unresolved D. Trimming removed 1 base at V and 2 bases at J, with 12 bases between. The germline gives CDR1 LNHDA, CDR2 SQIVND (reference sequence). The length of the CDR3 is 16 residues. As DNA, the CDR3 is TGTGCCAGTAGTATAGGTGGGTTATTTCCCTACAATGAGCAGTTCTTC. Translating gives CASSIGGLFPYNEQFF.

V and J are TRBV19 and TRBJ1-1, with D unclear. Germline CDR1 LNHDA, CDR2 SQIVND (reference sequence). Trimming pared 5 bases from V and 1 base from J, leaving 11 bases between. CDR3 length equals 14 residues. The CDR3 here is CASSPHSENTEAFF. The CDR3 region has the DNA TGTGCCAGTAGTCCCCATAGTGAGAACACTGAAGCTTTCTTT.

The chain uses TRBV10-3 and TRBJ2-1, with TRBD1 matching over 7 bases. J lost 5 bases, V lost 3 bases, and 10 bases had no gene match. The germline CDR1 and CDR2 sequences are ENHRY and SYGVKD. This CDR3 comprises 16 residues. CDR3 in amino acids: CAISDLYRGHNNEQFF. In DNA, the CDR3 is TGTGCCATCAGTGACCTTTACAGGGGCCATAACAATGAGCAGTTCTTC.

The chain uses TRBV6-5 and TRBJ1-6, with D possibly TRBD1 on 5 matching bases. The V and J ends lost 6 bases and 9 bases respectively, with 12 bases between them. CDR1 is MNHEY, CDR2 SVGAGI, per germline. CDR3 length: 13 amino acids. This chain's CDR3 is CASRPREASPLHF. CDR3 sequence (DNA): TGTGCCAGCAGGCCCAGGGAAGCTTCACCCCTCCACTTT.

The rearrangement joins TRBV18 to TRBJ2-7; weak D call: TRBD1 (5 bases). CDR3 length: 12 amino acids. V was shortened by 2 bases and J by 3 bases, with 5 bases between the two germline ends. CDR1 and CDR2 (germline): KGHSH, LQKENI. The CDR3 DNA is TGTGCCAGCTCACCAAGGGGCTACGAGCAGTACTTC. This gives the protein CASSPRGYEQYF.

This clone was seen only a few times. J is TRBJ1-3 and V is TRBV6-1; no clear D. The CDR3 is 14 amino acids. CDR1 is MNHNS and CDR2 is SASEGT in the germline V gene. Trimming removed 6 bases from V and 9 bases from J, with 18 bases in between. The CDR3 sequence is CASSEPARRATIYF. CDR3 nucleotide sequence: TGTGCCAGCAGCGAACCCGCTCGACGGGCCACCATATATTTT.

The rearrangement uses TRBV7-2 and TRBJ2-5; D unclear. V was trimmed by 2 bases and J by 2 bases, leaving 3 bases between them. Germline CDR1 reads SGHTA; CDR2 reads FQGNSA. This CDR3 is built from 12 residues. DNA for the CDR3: TGTGCCAGCAGCTTACAGCAAGAGACCCAGTACTTC. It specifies CASSLQQETQYF.

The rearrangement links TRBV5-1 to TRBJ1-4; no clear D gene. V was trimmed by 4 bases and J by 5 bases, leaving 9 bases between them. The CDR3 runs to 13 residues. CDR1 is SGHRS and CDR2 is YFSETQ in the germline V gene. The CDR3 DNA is TGCGCCAGCAGCCAGCAGCACAATGAAAAACTGTTTTTT. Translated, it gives CASSQQHNEKLFF. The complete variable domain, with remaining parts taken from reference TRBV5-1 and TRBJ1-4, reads KAGVTQTPRYLIKTRGQQVTLSCSPISGHRSVSWYQQTPGQGLQFLFEYFSETQRNKGNFPGRFSGRQFSNSRSEMNVSTLELGDSALYLCASSQQHNEKLFFGSGTQLSVL.

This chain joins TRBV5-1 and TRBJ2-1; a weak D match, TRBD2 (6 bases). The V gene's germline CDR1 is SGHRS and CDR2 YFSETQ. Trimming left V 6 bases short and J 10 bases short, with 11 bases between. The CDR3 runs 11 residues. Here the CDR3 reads CASKEGWEQFF. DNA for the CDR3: TGCGCCAGCAAGGAGGGTTGGGAGCAGTTCTTC.

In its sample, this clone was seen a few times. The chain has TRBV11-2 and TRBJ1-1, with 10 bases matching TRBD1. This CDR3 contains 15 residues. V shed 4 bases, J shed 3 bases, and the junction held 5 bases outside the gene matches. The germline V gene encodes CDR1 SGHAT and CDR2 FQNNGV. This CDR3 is CASSSTGTGDTEAFF. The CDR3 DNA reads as TGTGCCAGCAGCTCAACCGGGACAGGGGACACTGAAGCTTTCTTT.

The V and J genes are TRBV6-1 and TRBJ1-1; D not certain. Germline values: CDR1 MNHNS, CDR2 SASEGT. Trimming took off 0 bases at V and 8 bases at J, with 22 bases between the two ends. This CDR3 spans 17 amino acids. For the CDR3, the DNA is TGTGCCAGCAGTGAAGCAAGTAGCCGACCGATCAAAGGGGAAGCTTTCTTT. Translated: CASSEASSRPIKGEAFF.

CDR3 coding DNA: TGTGCCATCAGTGAGCAAGACAATGAGCAGTTCTTC. As protein: CAISEQDNEQFF. The V call is TRBV10-3, the J call TRBJ2-1; D gene uncertain. V lost 2 bases to trimming and J lost 5 bases, with 4 bases between them. Germline V gene data show CDR1 as ENHRY and CDR2 as SYGVKD. The CDR3 spans 12 residues.

CDR3 sequence reads: CASSVTGFFADTQYF. As DNA, the CDR3 is TGTGCCAGCAGCGTGACTGGGTTTTTCGCAGATACGCAGTATTTT. This chain joins TRBV7-2 and TRBJ2-3; D ambiguous. The V and J ends lost 5 bases and 4 bases respectively, with 16 bases between them. The CDR3 consists of 15 residues. Germline V CDR1 and CDR2: SGHTA, FQGNSA.

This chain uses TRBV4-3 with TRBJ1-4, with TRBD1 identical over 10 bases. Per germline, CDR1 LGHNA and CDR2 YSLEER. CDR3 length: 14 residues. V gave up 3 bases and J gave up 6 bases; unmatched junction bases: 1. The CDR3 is CASSQGQGYEKLFF. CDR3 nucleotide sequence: TGCGCCAGCAGCCAGGGACAGGGGTATGAAAAACTGTTTTTT.